Sequencing of this T cell receptor beta chain was carried out in a study of T-cell memory formation after mild COVID-19. Study-level background: TCR clusters were largely donor specific.

TCRdb used MiXCR to reprocess the 5' RACE reads, holding one entry per CDR3 protein. The table lists some 160,000 distinct CDR3 sequences, 25% to 40% of them singletons. The germline CDR1 and CDR2 sequences are MGHRA and YSYEKL. CDR3 length: 15 residues. Unmatched junction bases numbered 2, after V lost 1 base and J lost 3 bases. The V and J genes are TRBV4-1 and TRBJ2-1; 8 bases line up with TRBD1. The receptor comes from an adult woman who had mild COVID-19 (a few samples of this study predate the infection). Cell type and time point are not known. The sequencing input was PBMCs or a T cell subset sorted from them (not recorded which). The CDR3 sequence is CASSQGDRNYNEQFF. The CDR3 region has the DNA TGCGCCAGCAGCCAAGGGGACAGGAACTACAATGAGCAGTTCTTC.